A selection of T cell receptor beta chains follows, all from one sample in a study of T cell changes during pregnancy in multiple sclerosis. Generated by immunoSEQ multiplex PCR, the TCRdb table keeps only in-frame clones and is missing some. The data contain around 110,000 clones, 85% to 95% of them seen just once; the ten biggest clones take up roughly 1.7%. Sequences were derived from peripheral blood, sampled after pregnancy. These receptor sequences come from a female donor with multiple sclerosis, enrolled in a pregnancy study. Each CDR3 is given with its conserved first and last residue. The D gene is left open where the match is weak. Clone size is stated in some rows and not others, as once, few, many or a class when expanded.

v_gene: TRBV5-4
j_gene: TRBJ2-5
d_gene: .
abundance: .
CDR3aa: CASSLQVVQETQYF
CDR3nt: TGTGCCAGCAGCCTGCAGGTAGTCCAAGAGACCCAGTACTTC

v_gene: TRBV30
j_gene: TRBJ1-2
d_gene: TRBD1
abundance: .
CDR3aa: CAWSRQGSAF
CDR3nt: TGTGCCTGGAGTCGACAGGGGAGCGCCTTC

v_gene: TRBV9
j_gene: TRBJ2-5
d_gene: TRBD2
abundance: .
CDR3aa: CASSVGTSGGTRGETQYF
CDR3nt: TGTGCCAGCAGCGTAGGGACTAGCGGGGGGACCCGAGGAGAGACCCAGTACTTC

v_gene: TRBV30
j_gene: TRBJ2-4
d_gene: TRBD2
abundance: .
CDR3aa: CAWRRGTSGSGNIQYF
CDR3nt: TGTGCCTGGAGGCGCGGGACTAGCGGGAGCGGGAACATTCAGTACTTC

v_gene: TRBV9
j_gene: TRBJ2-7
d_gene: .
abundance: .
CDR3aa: CASNRGDSIPYEQYF
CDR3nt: TGTGCCAGCAATCGCGGGGACTCGATACCCTACGAGCAGTACTTC

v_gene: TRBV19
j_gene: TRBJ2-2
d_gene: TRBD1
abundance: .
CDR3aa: CASSSQGASGELFF
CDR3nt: TGTGCCAGCTCTTCCCAGGGGGCGAGCGGGGAGCTGTTTTTT

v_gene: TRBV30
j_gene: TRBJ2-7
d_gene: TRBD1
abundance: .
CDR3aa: CAWNLMEQGAGEQYF
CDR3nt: TGTGCCTGGAATCTAATGGAACAGGGGGCGGGCGAGCAGTACTTC

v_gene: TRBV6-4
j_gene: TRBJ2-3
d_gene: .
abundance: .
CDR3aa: CASSLDMGSTDTQYF
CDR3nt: TGTGCCAGCAGCCTGGACATGGGGTCCACAGATACGCAGTATTTT

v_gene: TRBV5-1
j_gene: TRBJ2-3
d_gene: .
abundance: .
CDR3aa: CASSFRTGTDTQYF
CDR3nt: TGCGCCAGCAGCTTTAGGACAGGCACAGATACGCAGTATTTT

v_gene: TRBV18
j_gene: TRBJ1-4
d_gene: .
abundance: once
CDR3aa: CASSPRGRVATNEKLFF
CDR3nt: TGTGCCAGCTCACCCAGGGGTCGAGTTGCAACTAATGAAAAACTGTTTTTT

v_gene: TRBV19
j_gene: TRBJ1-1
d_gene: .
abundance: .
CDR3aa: CASTTPRNTEAFF
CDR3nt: TGTGCCAGTACCACACCCAGGAACACTGAAGCTTTCTTT

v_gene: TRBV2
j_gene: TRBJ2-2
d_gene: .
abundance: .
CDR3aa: CASSVGGPNTGELFF
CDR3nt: TGTGCCAGCAGTGTCGGGGGGCCGAACACCGGGGAGCTGTTTTTT

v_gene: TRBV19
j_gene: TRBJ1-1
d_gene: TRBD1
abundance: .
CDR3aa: CASRGERTGRDTEAFF
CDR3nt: TGTGCCAGTAGGGGGGAGAGGACAGGGCGAGACACTGAAGCTTTCTTT

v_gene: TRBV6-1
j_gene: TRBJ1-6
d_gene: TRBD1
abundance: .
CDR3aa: CASREGTGNSPLHF
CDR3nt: TGTGCCAGCAGAGAGGGGACAGGAAATTCACCCCTCCACTTT

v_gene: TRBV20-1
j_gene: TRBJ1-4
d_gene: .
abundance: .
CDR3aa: CSAIREKLFF
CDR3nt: TGCAGTGCTATTCGTGAAAAACTGTTTTTT

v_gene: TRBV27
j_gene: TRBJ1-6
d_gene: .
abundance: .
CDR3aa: CASSLGQRNSPLHF
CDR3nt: TGTGCCAGCAGTTTAGGACAGAGAAATTCACCCCTCCACTTT

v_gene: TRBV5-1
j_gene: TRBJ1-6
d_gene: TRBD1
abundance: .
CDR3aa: CASRQTTGDSPLHF
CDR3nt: TGCGCCAGCAGACAGACTACAGGGGATTCACCCCTCCACTTT

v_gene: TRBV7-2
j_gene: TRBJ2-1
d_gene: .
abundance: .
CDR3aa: CASSLVEGGEQFF
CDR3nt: TGTGCCAGCAGCTTAGTGGAAGGAGGCGAGCAGTTCTTC

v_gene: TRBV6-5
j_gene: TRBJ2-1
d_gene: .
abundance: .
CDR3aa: CASSYLVGGEQFF
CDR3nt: TGTGCCAGCAGTTACCTTGTGGGGGGAGAGCAGTTCTTC

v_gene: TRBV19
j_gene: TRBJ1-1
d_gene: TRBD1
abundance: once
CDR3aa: CASSIWAGGSMNTEAFF
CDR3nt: TGTGCCAGTAGTATATGGGCAGGGGGCTCGATGAACACTGAAGCTTTCTTT

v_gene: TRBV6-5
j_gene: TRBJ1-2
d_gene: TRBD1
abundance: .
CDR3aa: CVTGQGAFRYGYTF
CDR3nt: TGTGTAACGGGACAGGGGGCTTTTCGCTATGGCTACACCTTC

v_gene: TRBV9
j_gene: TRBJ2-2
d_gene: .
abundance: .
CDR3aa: CASSRTPLVGTGELFF
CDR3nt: TGTGCCAGCAGCCGAACCCCCTTAGTCGGCACCGGGGAGCTGTTTTTT

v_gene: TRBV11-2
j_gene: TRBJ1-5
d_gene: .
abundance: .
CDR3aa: CASSLDSGGDQPQHF
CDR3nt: TGTGCCAGCAGCTTAGATTCCGGCGGAGATCAGCCCCAGCATTTT

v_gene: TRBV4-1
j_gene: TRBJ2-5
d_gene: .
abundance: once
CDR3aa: CASSPEGYQETQYF
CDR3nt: TGCGCCAGCAGCCCGGAGGGCTACCAAGAGACCCAGTACTTC

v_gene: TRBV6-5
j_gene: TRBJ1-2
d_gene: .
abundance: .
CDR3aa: CASKNPWGPNYGYTF
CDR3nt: TGTGCCAGCAAGAATCCATGGGGCCCGAACTATGGCTACACCTTC

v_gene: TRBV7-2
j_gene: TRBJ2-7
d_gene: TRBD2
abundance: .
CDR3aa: CASRVLKRGMSEQYF
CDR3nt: TGTGCCAGCAGAGTCCTTAAGCGGGGGATGAGCGAGCAGTACTTC

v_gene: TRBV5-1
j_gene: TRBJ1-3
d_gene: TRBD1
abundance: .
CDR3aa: CASSLGRDSDSGNTIYF
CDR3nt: TGCGCCAGCAGCTTGGGCCGGGACAGCGACTCTGGAAACACCATATATTTT

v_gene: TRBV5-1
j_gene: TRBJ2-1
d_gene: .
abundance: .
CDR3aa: CASSLATPGWGDEQFF
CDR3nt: TGCGCCAGCAGCTTGGCGACTCCCGGGTGGGGCGATGAGCAGTTCTTC

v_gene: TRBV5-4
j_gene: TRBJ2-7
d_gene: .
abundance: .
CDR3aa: CASSPWRGDTYEQYF
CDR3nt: TGTGCCAGCAGCCCTTGGCGGGGCGACACCTACGAGCAGTACTTC

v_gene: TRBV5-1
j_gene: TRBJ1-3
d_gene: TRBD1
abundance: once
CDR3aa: CASSLEGAGDTIYF
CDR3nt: TGCGCCAGCAGCTTGGAGGGGGCAGGAGACACCATATATTTT

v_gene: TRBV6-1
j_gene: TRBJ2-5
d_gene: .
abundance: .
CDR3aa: CASSEEYWTVQETQYF
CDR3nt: TGTGCCAGCAGTGAAGAGTACTGGACAGTCCAAGAGACCCAGTACTTC

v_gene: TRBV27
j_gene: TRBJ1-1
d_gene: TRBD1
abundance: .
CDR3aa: CASSSRQGGTEAFF
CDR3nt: TGTGCCAGCAGTTCCCGACAGGGAGGCACTGAAGCTTTCTTT

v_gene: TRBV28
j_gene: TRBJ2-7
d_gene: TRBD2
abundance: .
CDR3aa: CASSWTSVEQYF
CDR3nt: TGTGCCAGCAGCTGGACTAGCGTCGAGCAGTACTTC

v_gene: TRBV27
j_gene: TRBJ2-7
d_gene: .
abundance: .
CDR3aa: CASSRLSSASSYEQYF
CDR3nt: TGTGCCAGCAGTCGCCTCTCTAGCGCCTCCTCCTACGAGCAGTACTTC

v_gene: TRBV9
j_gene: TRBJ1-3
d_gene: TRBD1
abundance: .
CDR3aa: CASSQIGQGPGNTIYF
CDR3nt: TGTGCCAGCAGCCAAATCGGACAGGGACCTGGAAACACCATATATTTT

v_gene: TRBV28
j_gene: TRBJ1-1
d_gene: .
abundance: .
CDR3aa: CAGQGHRSTRNTEAFF
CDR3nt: TGTGCCGGCCAGGGACACCGCTCGACCAGGAACACTGAAGCTTTCTTT

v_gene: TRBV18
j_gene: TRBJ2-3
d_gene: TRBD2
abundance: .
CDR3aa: CASSPQLAGGTDTQYF
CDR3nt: TGTGCCAGCTCACCACAACTAGCGGGGGGCACAGATACGCAGTATTTT

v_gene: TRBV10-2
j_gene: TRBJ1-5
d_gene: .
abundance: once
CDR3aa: CASRDSDNQPQHF
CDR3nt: TGCGCCAGCAGGGACAGTGACAATCAGCCCCAGCATTTT

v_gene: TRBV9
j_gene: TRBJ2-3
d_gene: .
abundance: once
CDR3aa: CASSRNTGADTQYF
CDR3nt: TGTGCCAGCAGCCGGAACACGGGGGCAGATACGCAGTATTTT

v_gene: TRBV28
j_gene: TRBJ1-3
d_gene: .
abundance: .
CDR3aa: CASSSPSGNTIYF
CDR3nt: TGTGCCAGCAGCTCCCCCTCTGGAAACACCATATATTTT

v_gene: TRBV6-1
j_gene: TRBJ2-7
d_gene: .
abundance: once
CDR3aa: CASSEREEQYF
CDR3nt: TGTGCCAGCAGTGAAAGGGAGGAGCAGTACTTC

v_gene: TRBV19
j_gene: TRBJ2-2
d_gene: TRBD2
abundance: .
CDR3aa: CASSIPGLAANTGELFF
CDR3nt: TGTGCCAGTAGTATCCCCGGACTAGCGGCCAACACCGGGGAGCTGTTTTTT

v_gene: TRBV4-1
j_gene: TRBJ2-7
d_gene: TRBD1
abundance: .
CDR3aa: CASSQGQGVTYEQYF
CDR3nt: TGCGCCAGCAGCCAGGGACAGGGGGTCACCTACGAGCAGTACTTC

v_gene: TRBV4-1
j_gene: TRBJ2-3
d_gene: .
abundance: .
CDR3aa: CASSQDSNTQYF
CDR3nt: TGCGCCAGCAGCCAAGATAGTAATACGCAGTATTTT

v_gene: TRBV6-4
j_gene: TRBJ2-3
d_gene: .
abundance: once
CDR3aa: CASSTSVRRNTDTQYF
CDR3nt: TGTGCCAGCAGTACCTCGGTCCGTCGAAACACAGATACGCAGTATTTT

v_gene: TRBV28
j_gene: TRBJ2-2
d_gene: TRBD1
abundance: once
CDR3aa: CASTSDRGFTGELFF
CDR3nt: TGTGCCAGCACCTCGGACAGGGGATTCACCGGGGAGCTGTTTTTT

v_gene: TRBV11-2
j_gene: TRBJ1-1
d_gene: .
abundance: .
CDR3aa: CASSLARVTEAFF
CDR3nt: TGTGCCAGCAGCTTAGCCAGGGTCACTGAAGCTTTCTTT

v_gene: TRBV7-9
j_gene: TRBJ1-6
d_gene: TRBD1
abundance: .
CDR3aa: CASSLEWEGQGSPLHF
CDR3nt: TGTGCCAGCAGCTTAGAATGGGAGGGACAGGGGTCCCCCCTCCACTTT

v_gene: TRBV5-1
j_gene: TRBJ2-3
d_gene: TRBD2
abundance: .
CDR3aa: CASSSAGLAGDTQYF
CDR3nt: TGCGCCAGCAGCTCGGCGGGCCTAGCGGGGGATACGCAGTATTTT

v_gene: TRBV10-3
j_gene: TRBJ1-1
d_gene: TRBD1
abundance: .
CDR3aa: CAIRDRENTEAFF
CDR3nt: TGTGCCATTAGGGACAGGGAGAACACTGAAGCTTTCTTT

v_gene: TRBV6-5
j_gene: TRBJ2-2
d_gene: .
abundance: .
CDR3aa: CASSKLAGELFF
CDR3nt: TGTGCCAGCAGTAAATTAGCCGGGGAGCTGTTTTTT

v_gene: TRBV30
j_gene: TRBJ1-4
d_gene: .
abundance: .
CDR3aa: CAWSPRGEKLFF
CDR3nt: TGTGCCTGGAGCCCACGGGGAGAAAAACTGTTTTTT

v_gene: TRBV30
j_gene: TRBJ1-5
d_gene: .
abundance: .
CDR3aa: CACRSGGNQPQHF
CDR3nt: TGTGCCTGTCGATCAGGGGGCAATCAGCCCCAGCATTTT

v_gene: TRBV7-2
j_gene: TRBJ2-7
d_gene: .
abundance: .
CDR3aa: CASSLAQAGYEQYF
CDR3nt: TGTGCCAGCAGCTTAGCGCAAGCGGGCTACGAGCAGTACTTC

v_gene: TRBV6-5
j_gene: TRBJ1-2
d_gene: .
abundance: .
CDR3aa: CASRQLTDSQGGYTF
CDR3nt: TGTGCCAGCAGACAACTCACCGACTCCCAGGGGGGCTACACCTTC

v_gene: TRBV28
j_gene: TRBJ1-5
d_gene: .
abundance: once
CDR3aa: CASSFRGGNQPQHF
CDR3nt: TGTGCCAGCAGTTTTAGGGGTGGCAATCAGCCCCAGCATTTT

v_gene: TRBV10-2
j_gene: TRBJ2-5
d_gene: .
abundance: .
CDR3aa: CASSELTDLQETQYF
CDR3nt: TGCGCCAGCAGTGAGTTAACAGACCTCCAAGAGACCCAGTACTTC